One and the same sample provided the 4 T cell receptor beta chains below, sequenced in a study of PD-1 blockade in classical Hodgkin lymphoma. Time point here: cycle 4 day 1 (C4D1), after more than five weeks of nivolumab. Brentuximab vedotin exposure varied among the patients, all of whom had relapsed after autologous stem cell transplantation. Clones were read by immunoSEQ multiplex PCR, and TCRdb kept only the in-frame ones, dropping some. The table has 90,000 to 140,000 clones, approximately 89% seen once. Sample: peripheral blood mononuclear cells (PBMCs), taken before the fourth cycle of nivolumab. These receptor sequences come from a human donor with classical Hodgkin lymphoma.

The V and J genes are TRBV27 and TRBJ1-1; D is unresolved. The germline V and J ends were trimmed by 6 bases and 1 base, with 12 bases remaining between them. The germline V gene has CDR1 MNHEY and CDR2 SMNVEV (reference sequence). The CDR3 is 14 residues long. The CDR3 sequence is CASSPIQRNTEAFF. In nucleotides, the CDR3 is TGTGCCAGCAGCCCAATTCAACGGAACACTGAAGCTTTCTTT.

The chain is built from TRBV5-6 and TRBJ2-2; D gene uncertain. The CDR3 totals 12 residues. Trimming shortened V by 4 bases and J by 6 bases, and 7 bases separated the two germline ends. Germline CDR1 SGHDT, CDR2 YYEEEE. CDR3 amino acids: CASSPTPGELFF. In DNA form, the CDR3 reads TGTGCCAGCAGCCCCACCCCCGGGGAGCTGTTTTTT.

The V gene is TRBV10-3, the J gene TRBJ2-2; a weak D match, TRBD1 (6 bases). V lost 3 bases and J 1 base, leaving 9 bases between the germline ends. CDR1 ENHRY and CDR2 SYGVKD come from the germline V gene. The CDR3 totals 15 residues. This chain's CDR3 is CAISDKQGNTGELFF. As DNA, the CDR3 is TGTGCCATCAGTGATAAACAGGGGAACACCGGGGAGCTGTTTTTT.

CDR3 protein: CASSYSSGIGNNEQFF. The CDR3, as DNA: TGTGCCAGCAGTTACTCTAGCGGTATAGGTAACAATGAGCAGTTCTTC. The rearrangement uses TRBV6-5 and TRBJ2-1; possible D gene TRBD2, 6 bases. CDR3 length equals 16 residues. V dropped 0 bases and J dropped 5 bases, with 14 bases sitting between them. CDR1 and CDR2 from the germline V gene are MNHEY and SVGAGI.